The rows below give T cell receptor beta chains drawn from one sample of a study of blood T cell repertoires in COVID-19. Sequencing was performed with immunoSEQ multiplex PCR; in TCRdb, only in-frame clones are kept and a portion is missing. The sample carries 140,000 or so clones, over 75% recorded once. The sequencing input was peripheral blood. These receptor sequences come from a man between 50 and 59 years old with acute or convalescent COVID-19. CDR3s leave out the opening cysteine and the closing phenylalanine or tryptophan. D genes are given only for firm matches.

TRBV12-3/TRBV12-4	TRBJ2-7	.	ASTTGQSYEQY
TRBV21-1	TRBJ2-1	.	ASSKDVGEEQF
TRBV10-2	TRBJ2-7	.	ASSDRTPHEQY
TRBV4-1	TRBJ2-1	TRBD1	ASSQGGQGNEQF
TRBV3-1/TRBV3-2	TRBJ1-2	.	ASSQRDQGGGYT
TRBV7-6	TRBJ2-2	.	ASSHSGYSGATGELF
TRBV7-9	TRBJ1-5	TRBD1	ASSSKQGAVDQPQH
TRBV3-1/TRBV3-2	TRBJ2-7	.	ASSQGLGSNEQY
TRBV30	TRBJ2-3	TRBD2	ASDPSGTSVTDTQY
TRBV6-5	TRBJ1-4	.	ASRLEPNEKLF
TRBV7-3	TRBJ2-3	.	ASSLLGQGLDTQY
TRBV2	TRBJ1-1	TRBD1	ASSGGTVGTEAF
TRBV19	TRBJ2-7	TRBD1	ASSPGTGRSYEQY
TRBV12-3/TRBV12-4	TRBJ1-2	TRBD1	ASRPTGSGGYT
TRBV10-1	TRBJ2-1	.	ASSEDGDYNEQF
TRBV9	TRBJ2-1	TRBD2	ASSVTGGRYNEQF
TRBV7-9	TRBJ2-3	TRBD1	ASSSGQGVDTQY
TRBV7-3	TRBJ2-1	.	ASSFDPSYEQF
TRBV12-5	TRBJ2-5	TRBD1	ASGLVSLRQGQRTQY
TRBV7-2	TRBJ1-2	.	ASSFGGSYGYT
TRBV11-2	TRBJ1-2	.	ASSLDPGGSRGYT
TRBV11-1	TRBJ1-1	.	ASSHFGGVNTEAF
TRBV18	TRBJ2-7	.	ASSQETGIAYEQY
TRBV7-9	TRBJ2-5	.	ASSSRFQGDETQY
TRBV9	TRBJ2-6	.	ASSLRSGANVLT
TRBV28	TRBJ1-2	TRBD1	ASSAEGGSSYGYT
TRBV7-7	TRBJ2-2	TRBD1	ASSLQGASTGELF
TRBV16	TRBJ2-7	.	ASSQEASPTFYEQY
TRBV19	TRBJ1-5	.	ASSIRQVNQPQH
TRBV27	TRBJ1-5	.	ASSLRRAYQPQH
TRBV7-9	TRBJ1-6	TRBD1	ASSLALDRGTAPLH
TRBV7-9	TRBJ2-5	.	ASSLAGGVVETQY
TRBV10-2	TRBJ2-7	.	ASKGFPTNYEQY
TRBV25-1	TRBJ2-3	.	ASSGGRGARDTQY
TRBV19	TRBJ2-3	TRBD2	ASNSGLPGPDTQY
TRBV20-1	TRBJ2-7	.	SASNLGAGVREQY
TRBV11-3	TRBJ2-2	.	ASSLPGLTGAGELF
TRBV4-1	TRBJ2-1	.	ASSQDLVLVITNEQF